These 27 T cell receptor beta chains share one sample of origin, sequenced in a study of blood T cell repertoires in COVID-19. Assay used: immunoSEQ multiplex PCR; TCRdb lists only in-frame clones, some missing. In the table there are under 100,000 clones, 80% to 90% of which are singletons. Sequencing was performed on peripheral blood. The receptor set was obtained from a middle-aged man with active COVID-19.

This rearrangement joins TRBV28 to TRBJ1-5; 9 positions agree with TRBD1. Trimming took 6 bases from V and 7 from J; bases not matched to a gene: 10. The CDR3 is 15 amino acids. CDR1 is MDHEN and CDR2 is SYDVKM in the germline V gene. This CDR3 reads CASRRTGGFGQPQHF. CDR3 bases: TGTGCCAGCAGGCGAACAGGGGGCTTTGGGCAGCCCCAGCATTTT.

The V call is TRBV10-3, the J call TRBJ2-7; 11 positions match TRBD2. The CDR3 sequence is 15 residues long. J gave up 3 bases and V 6 bases, and 7 bases lay outside the gene matches. Germline V CDR1 and CDR2: ENHRY, SYGVKD. The CDR3 DNA is TGTGCCATCAGCCTAGGGACTAGCGGTTTCTACGAGCAGTACTTC. It yields the protein CAISLGTSGFYEQYF.

The V gene is TRBV6-4, the J gene TRBJ2-2; the match to TRBD2 covers 7 bases. The CDR3 covers 14 residues. Trimming cost V 5 bases and J 2 bases; bases outside gene matches: 2. Germline assignment: CDR1 MRHNA and CDR2 SNTAGT. The CDR3 sequence: CASSSSGNTGELFF. The CDR3 nucleotides are TGTGCCAGCAGTTCTAGCGGTAACACCGGGGAGCTGTTTTTT.

The chain employs TRBV28 and TRBJ1-2, with 8 positions matching TRBD1. V trimming: 6 bases; J trimming: 5 bases; junction bases outside the gene matches: 11. Germline CDR1 reads MDHEN; CDR2 reads SYDVKM. The CDR3 is 15 amino acids. The CDR3 sequence is CASSFLSGGSYGYTF. The CDR3 coding sequence is TGTGCCAGCAGCTTCTTGTCAGGGGGCTCGTATGGCTACACCTTC.

This rearrangement joins TRBV6-2 or TRBV6-3 to TRBJ1-5; D may be TRBD1 (6 bases). Germline CDR1 and CDR2: MNHEY and SVGEGT. V shed 2 bases and J shed 1 base, with 15 bases lying between them. CDR3 length: 17 residues. The CDR3 spells CASSYPPLGTSNQPQHF. Here the CDR3 DNA reads TGTGCCAGCAGTTACCCACCTTTGGGGACAAGCAATCAGCCCCAGCATTTT.

The chain joins TRBV28 to TRBJ1-2; TRBD1 aligns across 9 bases. The V and J ends lost 6 bases and 5 bases, in that order; junction bases with no gene match: 7. The germline V gene has CDR1 MDHEN and CDR2 SYDVKM. The CDR3 is made up of 14 amino acids. The CDR3 nucleotides read TGTGCCAGCAGAGAGGGACAGGGTCGATATGGCTACACCTTC. The encoded protein is CASREGQGRYGYTF.

This rearrangement joins TRBV19 to TRBJ2-2; the match to TRBD1 covers 10 bases. Germline V gene data show CDR1 as LNHDA and CDR2 as SQIVND (reference sequence). The CDR3 sequence is 18 residues long. The junction had 9 bases not matched to a gene; V was cut back by 3 bases and J by 2 bases. CDR3 sequence reads: CASSILPGQGENTGELFF. In DNA form, the CDR3 reads TGTGCCAGTAGTATCCTTCCCGGACAGGGGGAAAACACCGGGGAGCTGTTTTTT.

The chain is built from TRBV30 and TRBJ1-4, with D hard to call. CDR3 length: 15 residues. CDR1 and CDR2 (germline): GTSNPN, SVGIG (reference sequence). With 0 bases removed from V and 4 bases from J, the gap between germline ends came to 12 bases. DNA for the CDR3: TGTGCCTGGAGTGTAGCAGCAGGCCTTAATGAAAAACTGTTTTTT. Translation: CAWSVAAGLNEKLFF.

The chain carries TRBV7-2 and TRBJ2-3, with D maybe TRBD1 (6 bases). The CDR3 has 16 amino acids. From germline, CDR1 is SGHTA and CDR2 FQGNSA. Trimming removed 1 base at V and 1 base at J, with 12 bases between. CDR3 loop: CASSLEPGVRTDTQYF. Written as DNA, the CDR3 is TGTGCCAGCAGCTTAGAACCAGGGGTTCGCACAGATACGCAGTATTTT.

This sequence joins TRBV4-3 and TRBJ2-3, with 7 bases matching TRBD1. CDR1 is LGHNA, CDR2 YSLEER, per germline. V shed 4 bases, J shed 4 bases, and the junction held 2 bases outside the gene matches. This CDR3 has 13 residues. The CDR3 loop reads CASSRDRADTQYF. In DNA form, the CDR3 reads TGCGCCAGCAGCCGAGACAGGGCAGATACGCAGTATTTT.

The V and J genes are TRBV28 and TRBJ2-5; D is perhaps TRBD2 (6 bases). The CDR3 is 17 amino acids. Germline V lookup: CDR1 MDHEN, CDR2 SYDVKM. V gave up 2 bases and J gave up 3 bases, with 19 bases separating them. This chain's CDR3 is CASSLGQRVGFKETQYF. Here the CDR3 DNA reads TGTGCCAGCAGTTTAGGGCAGCGGGTGGGATTTAAAGAGACCCAGTACTTC.

This rearrangement joins TRBV19 to TRBJ2-5; tentatively, D is TRBD1 (5 bases). CDR1 LNHDA and CDR2 SQIVND come from the germline V gene (reference sequence). CDR3 length: 13 residues. Trimming took off 5 bases at V and 11 bases at J, with 18 bases between the two ends. Here the CDR3 reads CASSQNSDSVQYF. Here the CDR3 DNA reads TGTGCCAGTAGTCAGAACTCCGACAGTGTTCAGTACTTC.

V and J are TRBV28 and TRBJ2-7; 8 bases are a match to TRBD2. The CDR3 sequence is 15 residues long. Trimming removed 4 bases from V and 4 bases from J; junction bases left unmatched: 9. Germline lookup yields CDR1 MDHEN and CDR2 SYDVKM. The CDR3 loop reads CASSSTRTSLYEQYF. In DNA, the CDR3 is TGTGCCAGCAGTTCTACACGGACTAGCTTGTACGAGCAGTACTTC.

This chain uses TRBV6-2 or TRBV6-3 with TRBJ1-5; unclear D gene. The V gene lost 2 bases and the J gene lost 0 bases, with 8 bases spanning the gap. The CDR3 is 15 amino acids. In germline, CDR1 is MNHEY, CDR2 SVGEGT. In DNA form, the CDR3 reads TGTGCCAGCAGTTACGTCGGGTTTAGCAATCAGCCCCAGCATTTT. Translation gives CASSYVGFSNQPQHF.

The genes are TRBV10-3 and TRBJ2-1; 8 bases line up with TRBD1. From germline, CDR1 is ENHRY and CDR2 SYGVKD. This CDR3 has 15 residues. V lost 8 bases to trimming and J lost 0 bases; unmatched junction nucleotides: 6. CDR3 nucleotide sequence: TGTGCCATCGGCAGGGGGCGAAGCTCCTACAATGAGCAGTTCTTC. Translating gives CAIGRGRSSYNEQFF.

The V gene is TRBV6-6, the J gene TRBJ2-7; tentative D call: TRBD1 (6 bases). Germline loops: CDR1 MNHNY, CDR2 SVGAGI (reference sequence). There are 14 residues in the CDR3. V lost 6 bases and J 6 bases, leaving 18 bases between the germline ends. DNA of the CDR3: TGTGCCAGCAGGGGTCAGGGGCGAGGAGGCGAGCAGTACTTC. Protein product: CASRGQGRGGEQYF.

The chain joins TRBV9 to TRBJ2-1; possibly TRBD1 for D (6 bases). Deletions cut 0 bases from V and 5 bases from J, with 15 bases between. The CDR3 is 16 residues long. Germline CDR1 and CDR2: SGDLS and YYNGEE. The CDR3 is CASSVDLMGADNEQFF. In DNA form, the CDR3 reads TGTGCCAGCAGCGTAGATTTAATGGGGGCCGACAATGAGCAGTTCTTC.

J is TRBJ2-5 and V is TRBV5-6; tentatively, D is TRBD2 (7 bases). V shed 2 bases and J shed 8 bases, with 22 bases lying between them. CDR3 length: 16 residues. CDR1 SGHDT and CDR2 YYEEEE come from the germline V gene. The CDR3 coding sequence is TGTGCCAGCAGCTTCCCCAGGGAGGGGGAATTTGATACCCAGTACTTC. Its translation: CASSFPREGEFDTQYF.

The chain recombines TRBV7-2 with TRBJ1-4; a weak D match, TRBD1 (5 bases). From germline, CDR1 is SGHTA and CDR2 FQGNSA. Between the trimmed V and J ends, which lost 1 base and 5 bases, there was a span of 11 bases. This CDR3 region has 15 residues. The CDR3 sequence is CASSLGGSVNEKLFF. The CDR3 DNA is TGTGCCAGCAGCTTAGGGGGCAGCGTGAATGAAAAACTGTTTTTT.

CDR3 coding DNA: TGTGCCAGCAGTTTGGTTTCCAGGGGAAATCAGCCCCAGCATTTT. This sequence encodes CASSLVSRGNQPQHF. The V gene is TRBV28, the J gene TRBJ1-5; possibly TRBD1 for D (6 bases). Trimming cost V 3 bases and J 4 bases, with 13 bases left between them. The CDR3 is made up of 15 amino acids. Germline CDR1 is MDHEN and CDR2 is SYDVKM.

The J gene is TRBJ1-1, the V gene TRBV6-2 or TRBV6-3; the match to TRBD1 covers 7 bases. Germline values: CDR1 MNHEY, CDR2 SVGEGT. V shed 5 bases, J shed 6 bases, and the junction held 12 bases outside the gene matches. The CDR3 runs to 15 residues. The CDR3 DNA follows: TGTGCCAGCAGTAAAGAGACAGGGATTTTCGCTGAAGCTTTCTTT. Amino acid sequence: CASSKETGIFAEAFF.

The chain carries TRBV4-2 and TRBJ2-1; tentative D call: TRBD2 (5 bases). Germline V CDR1 and CDR2: LGHNA, YNFKEQ. V shed 4 bases and J shed 10 bases, with 14 bases lying between them. This CDR3 has 13 residues. CDR3 amino acids: CASSRKGSWEQFF. The CDR3 DNA reads as TGTGCCAGCAGCCGCAAAGGGAGTTGGGAGCAGTTCTTC.

V and J are TRBV5-1 and TRBJ2-3, with TRBD2 as a possible D gene (5 bases). The V end was cut by 4 bases, the J end by 6 bases, with 12 bases between. The CDR3 contains 13 residues. Germline loops: CDR1 SGHRS, CDR2 YFSETQ. The CDR3 region is CASSARRGDTQYF. The CDR3, as DNA: TGCGCCAGCAGCGCTCGACGAGGGGATACGCAGTATTTT. The entire variable domain, with the rest obtained from reference TRBV5-1 and TRBJ2-3, is as follows: KAGVTQTPRYLIKTRGQQVTLSCSPISGHRSVSWYQQTPGQGLQFLFEYFSETQRNKGNFPGRFSGRQFSNSRSEMNVSTLELGDSALYLCASSARRGDTQYFGPGTRLTVL.

This chain joins TRBV19 and TRBJ2-3; 8 bases agree with TRBD2. The CDR3 runs to 17 residues. V was pared by 1 base and J by 2 bases, with 8 bases of the junction left unmatched. Germline CDR1 LNHDA, CDR2 SQIVND (reference sequence). The CDR3 DNA follows: TGTGCCAGTAGTATAGTCCCCCAGACTAGCGCCACAGATACGCAGTATTTT. Protein sequence: CASSIVPQTSATDTQYF.

This chain uses TRBV7-9 with TRBJ1-4; 9 bases match TRBD1. CDR3 length: 16 residues. CDR1 is SEHNR and CDR2 is FQNEAQ in the germline V gene (reference sequence). V trimming: 0 bases; J trimming: 8 bases; junction bases outside the gene matches: 7. CDR3 bases: TGTGCCAGCAGCTTAGCCGGGGGACAGGGTAACGAAAAACTGTTTTTT. It yields the protein CASSLAGGQGNEKLFF.

The chain couples TRBV28 to TRBJ2-2; 14 nucleotides align to TRBD2. The CDR3 extends over 16 amino acids. Germline assignment: CDR1 MDHEN and CDR2 SYDVKM. Trimming at V came to 5 bases and at J to 3 bases, leaving 2 bases not matched to a gene. The CDR3 DNA is TGTGCCAGCAGTCCGACTAGCGGGAGGGACACCGGGGAGCTGTTTTTT. This encodes CASSPTSGRDTGELFF.

This chain links TRBV7-2 with TRBJ1-4, with 9 bases matching TRBD1. The CDR3 runs 15 residues. CDR1 and CDR2 (germline): SGHTA, FQGNSA. V lost 5 bases, J lost 7 bases, and 8 bases stayed unmatched. CDR3: CASSVTGTGTEKLFF. In nucleotides, the CDR3 is TGTGCCAGCAGCGTGACCGGGACAGGGACTGAAAAACTGTTTTTT.